The sequence of this TCR beta chain was determined in a study of blood T cell repertoires in COVID-19. Sequenced by immunoSEQ multiplex PCR; TCRdb stores in-frame clones only, minus some. The data show about 200,000 clones, with 83% seen just once and under 3% held by the top ten. Sequencing was performed on peripheral blood. The source is a middle-aged woman with active or convalescent COVID-19.

The CDR3 reads CATRPRDTLEDEQYF. DNA for the CDR3: TGTGCCACCCGGCCCCGGGACACTTTGGAGGACGAGCAGTACTTC. The V and J genes are TRBV6-5 and TRBJ2-7; D is possibly TRBD1 (6 bases). Germline-derived CDR1 and CDR2 are MNHEY and SVGAGI. This CDR3 contains 15 residues. The V end lost 10 bases, the J end lost 5 bases, and 24 bases lay between the germline ends.